This TCR beta chain was captured in a study of neoadjuvant nivolumab and ipilimumab in lung cancer. Here immunoSEQ multiplex PCR was the method, and the copy in TCRdb shows in-frame clones only, minus some. The profile shows 25,000 to 30,000 clones, approximately 80% of them singletons. The CDR3 length is 14 residues. CDR1 and CDR2 (germline): KGHSH, LQKENI. V was trimmed by 0 bases and J by 6 bases, leaving 10 bases between them. Notes on the study in general: Only two of four nivolumab-treated tumors gained richness and clonality by surgery. Resected-tumor TCR richness correlated positively with pretherapy blood richness.

With regard to this clone: Its antigen is not known.

The clonotype originates from an adult with non-small cell lung cancer. This specimen was tumor tissue, taken after neoadjuvant nivolumab, alone or with ipilimumab, at or shortly before surgery. The rearrangement joins TRBV18 to TRBJ2-3; D remains unclear. CDR3 protein: CASSPPGSRDTQYF. The DNA for the CDR3 is TGTGCCAGCTCACCACCGGGATCTCGGGATACGCAGTATTTT.